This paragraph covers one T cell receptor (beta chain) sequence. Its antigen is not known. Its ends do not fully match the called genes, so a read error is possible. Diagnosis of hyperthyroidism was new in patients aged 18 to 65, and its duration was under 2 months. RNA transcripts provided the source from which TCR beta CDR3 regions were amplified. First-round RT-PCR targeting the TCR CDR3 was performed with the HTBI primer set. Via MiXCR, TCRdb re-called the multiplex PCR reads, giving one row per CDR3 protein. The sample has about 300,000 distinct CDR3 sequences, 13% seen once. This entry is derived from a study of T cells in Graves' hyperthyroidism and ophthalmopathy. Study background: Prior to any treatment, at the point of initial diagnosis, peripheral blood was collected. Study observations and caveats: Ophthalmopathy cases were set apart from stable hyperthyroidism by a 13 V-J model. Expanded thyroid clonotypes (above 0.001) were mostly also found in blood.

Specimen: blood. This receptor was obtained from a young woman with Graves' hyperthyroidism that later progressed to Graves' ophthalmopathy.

DNA for the CDR3: TGTGCCAGCTCACCATCTGCGGACTCTAGAAACACCATATATTTT. Protein sequence: CASSPSADSRNTIYF. The chain joins TRBV18 to TRBJ1-3, with D hard to call. The V gene's germline CDR1 is KGHSH and CDR2 LQKENI. This CDR3 comprises 15 residues.